Listed below are T cell receptor beta chains from one sample, sequenced in a study of patients and donors after allogeneic stem cell transplantation. TCRdb ran MiXCR on the RT-PCR reads and lists one entry per CDR3 protein. This sample yields over 65,000 distinct CDR3 sequences, of which more than 20% are seen a single time; about 26% belongs to the top ten. The sample was blood, either unsorted or a sorted T cell fraction (not recorded which). The receptors stem from a human donor who was either an allogeneic HSCT recipient or a stem cell or donor lymphocyte infusion donor (not recorded which). It is not recorded whose cells these are; they may come from a transplant donor. CDR3s include the opening cysteine and the closing phenylalanine or tryptophan. A D gene is named only where the DNA matches it firmly. Clone size is given for some rows only: seen once, a few or many times, or a class if the clone is expanded.

abundance,d_gene,v_gene,j_gene,CDR3aa,CDR3nt
once,TRBD2,TRBV2,TRBJ2-1,CASSEVLAGEANEQFF,TGTGCCAGCAGTGAAGTGCTAGCGGGGGAGGCCAATGAGCAGTTCTTC
few,-,TRBV7-6,TRBJ1-2,CASSLASGGSYGYTF,TGTGCCAGCAGCTTAGCGTCAGGTGGCAGCTATGGCTACACCTTC
-,TRBD1,TRBV29-1,TRBJ1-2,CSATRTGGVDYTF,TGCAGCGCTACAAGGACAGGGGGCGTAGACTACACCTTC
few,-,TRBV7-2,TRBJ1-5,CASSPLPYSNQPQHF,TGTGCCAGCAGCCCACTCCCTTATAGCAATCAGCCCCAGCATTTT
-,-,TRBV5-1,TRBJ1-5,CASSLGQNPNQPQHF,TGCGCCAGCAGCTTGGGGCAGAATCCCAATCAGCCCCAGCATTTT
-,-,TRBV11-2,TRBJ1-2,CASSLNGGLNYGYTF,TGTGCCAGCAGCTTAAATGGGGGTCTGAACTATGGCTACACCTTC
few,-,TRBV7-8,TRBJ1-1,CASSLRGHTEAFF,TGTGCCAGCAGCTTACGGGGGCACACTGAAGCTTTCTTT
few,TRBD1,TRBV9,TRBJ1-5,CASSHGPGTGPYSNQPQHF,TGTGCCAGCAGCCATGGACCCGGGACAGGTCCTTATAGCAATCAGCCCCAGCATTTT
-,TRBD1,TRBV10-3,TRBJ1-1,CAVGTGGKTEAFF,TGTGCCGTTGGTACAGGGGGAAAAACTGAAGCTTTCTTT
few,-,TRBV28,TRBJ2-7,CAGSEGTPPYEQYF,TGTGCCGGATCTGAGGGGACCCCACCCTACGAGCAGTACTTC
few,-,TRBV9,TRBJ2-7,CASSAQGHPNEQYF,TGTGCCAGCAGCGCGCAGGGGCATCCGAACGAGCAGTACTTC
-,TRBD2,TRBV7-6,TRBJ2-1,CASSPRDYHNEQFF,TGTGCCAGCAGCCCCCGGGACTACCACAATGAGCAGTTCTTC
-,-,TRBV10-3,TRBJ1-1,CAISGTAGRGNTEAFF,TGTGCCATCAGTGGGACAGCGGGGAGGGGGAACACTGAAGCTTTCTTT
-,-,TRBV6-5,TRBJ2-2,CASSYTPGPGAGELFF,TGTGCCAGCAGTTACACACCGGGACCTGGGGCCGGGGAGCTGTTTTTT
-,-,TRBV14,TRBJ2-2,CASSQEGPERGLSNTGELFF,TGTGCCAGCAGCCAAGAAGGACCTGAGAGGGGCTTATCGAACACCGGGGAGCTGTTTTTT
-,-,TRBV7-8,TRBJ2-2,CASSFRGPPTGELFF,TGTGCCAGCAGCTTCAGGGGCCCCCCCACCGGGGAGCTGTTTTTT
few,-,TRBV4-1,TRBJ1-5,CASSQESGLNQPQHF,TGCGCCAGCAGCCAAGAGTCAGGTCTTAATCAGCCCCAGCATTTT
-,TRBD1,TRBV12-3/TRBV12-4,TRBJ2-4,CASSYDRVDIQYF,TGTGCCAGCAGCTACGACAGGGTTGACATTCAGTACTTC
-,TRBD2,TRBV20-1,TRBJ2-7,CSARGLAGKGGYEQYF,TGCAGTGCTAGGGGACTAGCGGGAAAAGGGGGCTACGAGCAGTACTTC
-,-,TRBV12-3/TRBV12-4,TRBJ1-5,CASSSADGNQPQHF,TGTGCCAGCAGTTCAGCCGATGGCAATCAGCCCCAGCATTTT
-,-,TRBV5-6,TRBJ1-1,CASSLSRRRRSDTEAFF,TGTGCCAGCAGCTTGAGCAGGCGGCGGCGATCCGACACTGAAGCTTTCTTT
medium-sized,-,TRBV7-9,TRBJ2-3,CASSFSYGSGGDTQYF,TGTGCCAGCAGCTTCTCTTACGGTTCTGGTGGAGATACGCAGTATTTT
-,-,TRBV5-1,TRBJ1-1,CASSLTGLPSANTEAFF,TGCGCCAGCAGCTTGACGGGACTCCCGAGCGCGAACACTGAAGCTTTCTTT
-,-,TRBV30,TRBJ2-1,CAWSVNMYNEQFF,TGTGCCTGGAGTGTAAATATGTACAATGAGCAGTTCTTC
few,-,TRBV6-6,TRBJ2-7,CASSYGQSYEQYF,TGTGCCAGCAGTTACGGGCAGTCCTACGAGCAGTACTTC